The 32 T cell receptor beta chains in this list originate from one sample, sequenced in a study of control samples from healthy donors and cancer patients. Profiled with immunoSEQ multiplex PCR; TCRdb holds only in-frame clones, not every one. The data hold 150,000 or so clones, with 80% to 95% observed a single time. Sequencing was carried out using blood. These receptors were collected from a young woman in good health.

This clone was picked up a small number of times. The J gene is TRBJ1-1, the V gene TRBV4-1; TRBD1 aligns across 8 bases. The CDR3 is 14 amino acids. V lost 4 bases, J lost 4 bases, and 5 bases stayed unmatched. The germline gives CDR1 MGHRA, CDR2 YSYEKL. The CDR3 region is CASSRGQGGTEAFF. CDR3 DNA sequence: TGCGCCAGCAGCCGCGGACAGGGTGGCACTGAAGCTTTCTTT.

This sequence joins TRBV29-1 and TRBJ2-1, with unresolved D. Trimming cost V 4 bases and J 12 bases, with 10 bases left between them. The CDR3 is made up of 10 amino acids. The germline CDR1 and CDR2 sequences are SQVTM and ANQGSEA. Written as DNA, the CDR3 is TGCAGCGTTGCCGAGCTCGCGCAGTTCTTC. This encodes CSVAELAQFF.

This chain links TRBV19 with TRBJ2-3; 7 bases align to TRBD1. Germline assignment: CDR1 LNHDA and CDR2 SQIVND (reference sequence). This CDR3 has 14 amino acids. J was trimmed by 6 bases and V by 5 bases; bases with no gene match: 8. CDR3 in amino acids: CASSVDRATDTQYF. The CDR3 nucleotides are TGTGCCAGTAGTGTCGACAGGGCCACGGATACGCAGTATTTT.

The chain couples TRBV27 to TRBJ2-2, with unresolved D. The CDR3 runs to 11 residues. Germline values: CDR1 MNHEY, CDR2 SMNVEV (reference sequence). The ends were cut back, 8 bases at V and 8 bases at J, with 9 bases in the middle. The CDR3 nucleotides are TGTGCCAGCCGATTAGCTGGGGAGCTGTTTTTT. It is translated as CASRLAGELFF.

In this sample, this clone turned up once. The chain couples TRBV6-1 to TRBJ2-3, with 8 bases that match TRBD2. The length of the CDR3 is 16 residues. V lost 0 bases and J lost 5; bases outside the gene matches: 7. Germline CDR1 is MNHNS and CDR2 is SASEGT. The CDR3 DNA reads as TGTGCCAGCAGTGAAGCGTTAGCGGGGCTCGAAGATACGCAGTATTTT. Amino acid sequence: CASSEALAGLEDTQYF.

The CDR3 DNA reads as TGTGCCAGCAGCCAAGAATGGACGGGTGGGGCAGATACGCAGTATTTT. Protein: CASSQEWTGGADTQYF. The genes are TRBV14 and TRBJ2-3; D ambiguous. Germline V gives CDR1 SGHDN, CDR2 FVKESK. V was pared by 0 bases and J by 4 bases, with 14 bases between. The CDR3 length is 16 residues.

The V and J genes are TRBV3-1 (or the pseudogene TRBV3-2) and TRBJ2-7; TRBD2 aligns across 12 bases. The CDR3 covers 13 residues. The V gene end was trimmed by 4 bases and the J gene end by 11 bases; junction bases not matched to a gene: 6. The germline V gene has CDR1 LGHDT and CDR2 YNNKEL (reference sequence). This CDR3 reads CASSRTSGALEYF. CDR3 in DNA: TGTGCCAGCAGCCGGACTAGCGGGGCTTTGGAGTACTTC.

The chain carries TRBV10-3 and TRBJ1-3; TRBD1 is a possible D gene (5 bases). The CDR3 is 15 amino acids. Trimming stripped 3 bases from V and 2 bases from J, with 11 bases between. Germline assignment: CDR1 ENHRY and CDR2 SYGVKD. The CDR3 sequence: CAISDNMGAGNTIYF. The CDR3, as DNA: TGTGCCATCAGTGACAACATGGGGGCTGGAAACACCATATATTTT.

The sample holds a few counts of this clone. CDR3 in DNA: TGCGCCAGCAGTCAATCAACGCATGGGGGGCCAGGGAAGGAGCAGTACTTC. This translates into CASSQSTHGGPGKEQYF. This sequence joins TRBV23-1 and TRBJ2-7; D is tentatively TRBD1 or TRBD2 (6 bases each). TRBV23-1 is marked as an open reading frame, function uncertain. This CDR3 has 17 residues. Trimming removed 0 bases from V and 7 bases from J, with 22 bases in between.

The rearrangement joins TRBV5-4 to TRBJ2-7; 9 nucleotides align to TRBD2. Germline loops: CDR1 SGHNT, CDR2 YYREEE (reference sequence). The CDR3 consists of 15 residues. V dropped 4 bases and J dropped 2; count of bases not matched to a gene: 7. Here the CDR3 DNA reads TGTGCCAGCAGCCTGGTCGCGGGAGGGACCTACGAGCAGTACTTC. Residues: CASSLVAGGTYEQYF. Based on the CDR3 plus reference TRBV5-4 and TRBJ2-7, the full variable domain is ETGVTQSPTHLIKTRGQQVTLRCSSQSGHNTVSWYQQALGQGPQFIFQYYREEENGRGNFPPRFSGLQFPNYSSELNVNALELDDSALYLCASSLVAGGTYEQYFGPGTRLTVT.

The rearrangement joins TRBV9 to TRBJ2-1, with TRBD2 matching over 8 bases. V trimming: 6 bases; J trimming: 6 bases; junction bases outside the gene matches: 20. In germline, CDR1 is SGDLS, CDR2 YYNGEE. The length of the CDR3 is 18 residues. CDR3 protein: CASIQTLGGLAVSNEQFF. CDR3 nucleotides: TGTGCCAGCATCCAGACCCTCGGTGGACTAGCAGTTAGCAATGAGCAGTTCTTC.

The rearrangement links TRBV28 to TRBJ1-5; tentative D call: TRBD1 (5 bases). The CDR3 is 18 amino acids. V lost 7 bases to trimming and J lost 0 bases, with 22 bases between them. Germline assignment: CDR1 MDHEN and CDR2 SYDVKM. The CDR3 DNA reads TGTGCCAGCACCGACGTCCGGAACGAGGGGTATAGCAATCAGCCCCAGCATTTT. This encodes CASTDVRNEGYSNQPQHF.

The sample holds one count of this clone. The gene calls are TRBV7-9 and TRBJ1-4; D gene ambiguous. CDR1 is SEHNR, CDR2 FQNEAQ, per germline (reference sequence). The CDR3 has 15 amino acids. V dropped 6 bases and J dropped 7 bases, with 18 bases sitting between them. The CDR3 nucleotides are TGTGCCAGCAGTCCCCCAGTCGGGAGTATTGAAAAACTGTTTTTT. Translating gives CASSPPVGSIEKLFF.

The V call is TRBV30, the J call TRBJ2-7; 8 bases map to TRBD2. The CDR3 has 13 residues. Germline CDR1 is GTSNPN and CDR2 is SVGIG (reference sequence). Trimming took 1 base from V and 2 from J; bases not matched to a gene: 1. CDR3: CAWSAGGPYEQYF. The CDR3 DNA reads TGTGCCTGGAGTGCGGGAGGGCCCTACGAGCAGTACTTC.

The gene calls are TRBV5-1 and TRBJ2-5; D remains ambiguous. Trimming took 0 bases from V and 9 from J, leaving 12 bases between them. Looked up from germline, CDR1 is SGHRS and CDR2 is YFSETQ. The CDR3 consists of 13 residues. CDR3 protein: CASSLDPGIAQYF. CDR3 bases: TGCGCCAGCAGCTTGGATCCGGGTATAGCCCAGTACTTC.

The chain has TRBV4-1 and TRBJ2-1, with 9 bases lining up with TRBD2. V gave up 0 bases and J gave up 2 bases; unmatched junction bases: 11. CDR1 MGHRA and CDR2 YSYEKL come from the germline V gene. The CDR3 contains 19 residues. The CDR3 sequence: CASSQDVVWLAGAYNEQFF. The CDR3 DNA is TGCGCCAGCAGCCAAGATGTGGTGTGGTTAGCGGGGGCCTACAATGAGCAGTTCTTC.

The chain couples TRBV28 to TRBJ1-6; the match to TRBD1 covers 8 bases. CDR3 size: 18 residues. The V and J ends lost 0 bases and 9 bases, in that order; junction bases with no gene match: 13. Per germline, CDR1 MDHEN and CDR2 SYDVKM. The CDR3 here is CASSLWGTGVGGSSPLHF. The CDR3 bases are TGTGCCAGCAGTTTATGGGGGACAGGAGTGGGCGGGAGTTCACCCCTCCACTTT.

The chain uses TRBV28 and TRBJ2-7, with D possibly being TRBD1 (5 bases). The CDR3 length is 13 residues. V was trimmed by 2 bases and J by 1 base, leaving 6 bases between them. Per the germline V gene, CDR1 is MDHEN and CDR2 is SYDVKM. The CDR3 protein is CASSLQGSYEQYF. CDR3 sequence (DNA): TGTGCCAGCAGTTTACAGGGTTCCTACGAGCAGTACTTC. The variable domain in full, completed from reference TRBV28 and TRBJ2-7, reads DVKVTQSSRYLVKRTGEKVFLECVQDMDHENMFWYRQDPGLGLRLIYFSYDVKMKEKGDIPEGYSVSREKKERFSLILESASTNQTSMYLCASSLQGSYEQYFGPGTRLTVT.

The J gene is TRBJ1-1, the V gene TRBV11-1; 7 bases fit TRBD1. This CDR3 has 13 amino acids. Germline trimming cut 2 bases from V and 12 bases from J; bases unmatched to any gene: 9. Germline values: CDR1 SGHAT, CDR2 FQDESV (reference sequence). In nucleotides, the CDR3 is TGTGCCAGCAGCTTAATGAGACAGGGAGAATCTTTCTTT. This translates into CASSLMRQGESFF.

The chain joins TRBV5-4 to TRBJ2-7; perhaps TRBD2 as D (5 bases). The CDR3 covers 15 residues. The V end lost 0 bases, the J end lost 5 bases, and 15 bases lay between the germline ends. Germline loops: CDR1 SGHNT, CDR2 YYREEE (reference sequence). Here the CDR3 reads CASSLAGSVNHEQYF. DNA for the CDR3: TGTGCCAGCAGCTTGGCCGGTAGCGTGAACCACGAGCAGTACTTC.

This clone was observed a single time. This chain connects TRBV5-1 to TRBJ1-6; the D is unclear. This CDR3 comprises 13 residues. CDR1 is SGHRS, CDR2 YFSETQ, per germline. Trimming cost V 5 bases and J 9 bases, with 12 bases left between them. CDR3 amino acids: CASREGVSSPLHF. The CDR3, as DNA: TGCGCCAGCAGGGAGGGTGTGAGTTCACCCCTCCACTTT.

CDR3 DNA sequence: TGTGCCATCAGTAGGACTCAGGGCTATGGCTACACCTTC. As protein: CAISRTQGYGYTF. The V and J genes are TRBV10-3 and TRBJ1-2, with D maybe TRBD1 (5 bases). The CDR3 consists of 13 residues. Trimming left V 5 bases short and J 4 bases short, with 11 bases between. CDR1 and CDR2 from the germline V gene are ENHRY and SYGVKD.

V and J are TRBV4-2 and TRBJ2-3; D is possibly TRBD2 (6 bases). V lost 4 bases and J lost 12, with 17 bases in between. Germline-derived CDR1 and CDR2 are LGHNA and YNFKEQ. The CDR3 extends over 13 amino acids. The CDR3 reads CASSPAGGNHQYF. The CDR3 DNA reads as TGTGCCAGCAGCCCGGCCGGGGGAAATCACCAGTATTTT.

V usage is TRBV14 and J usage is TRBJ2-1; 12 bases agree with TRBD2. The V segment lost 0 bases and the J segment 7 bases; nucleotides outside the gene matches: 7. The CDR3 spans 17 residues. CDR1 and CDR2 (germline): SGHDN, FVKESK. Here the CDR3 DNA reads TGTGCCAGCAGCCAAGATGGTACTAGCGGGAGGATTAATGAGCAGTTCTTC. It yields the protein CASSQDGTSGRINEQFF.

The chain employs TRBV6-6 and TRBJ2-7; TRBD1 agrees at 8 bases. The CDR3 runs 13 residues. The germline V gene encodes CDR1 MNHNY and CDR2 SVGAGI (reference sequence). Trimming removed 6 bases from V and 4 bases from J; junction bases left unmatched: 5. The CDR3 protein is CASRYGTGYEQYF. The CDR3 DNA follows: TGTGCCAGCAGGTACGGGACAGGATACGAGCAGTACTTC.

This clone showed up just once. The chain has TRBV21-1 and TRBJ2-5; the table's D call TRBD2 went unverified against the DNA. TRBV21-1 is termed a pseudogene. The CDR3 totals 17 residues. Written as DNA, the CDR3 is TGTGCCAGCAGCAAGGGGAGGGTGGGACCGAACCAAGAGACCCAGTACTTC. Protein product: CASSKGRVGPNQETQYF.

The V call is TRBV6-5, the J call TRBJ1-1, with TRBD1 as a possible D gene (5 bases). The CDR3 spans 13 residues. Germline V gene lookup returns CDR1 MNHEY and CDR2 SVGAGI. V was pared by 6 bases and J by 5 bases, with 13 bases between. The DNA of the CDR3 is TGTGCCAGCAGGCAGGGCCTGGGAACTGAAGCTTTCTTT. Encoded protein: CASRQGLGTEAFF.

This rearrangement joins TRBV25-1 to TRBJ1-1; D call uncertain. The length of the CDR3 is 14 residues. V was trimmed by 7 bases and J by 5 bases, leaving 17 bases between them. CDR1 MGHDK and CDR2 SYGVNS come from the germline V gene. The CDR3 sequence: CASTKMTGSTEAFF. In nucleotides, the CDR3 is TGTGCCAGCACCAAAATGACCGGAAGTACTGAAGCTTTCTTT. Full variable domain (remainder filled in from reference TRBV25-1 and TRBJ1-1): EADIYQTPRYLVIGTGKKITLECSQTMGHDKMYWYQQDPGMELHLIHYSYGVNSTEKGDLSSESTVSRIRTEHFPLTLESARPSHTSQYLCASTKMTGSTEAFFGQGTRLTVV.

The chain couples TRBV5-1 to TRBJ2-1; 10 positions match TRBD2. The CDR3 is 17 residues long. Germline assignment: CDR1 SGHRS and CDR2 YFSETQ. J gave up 6 bases and V 3 bases, and 12 bases lay outside the gene matches. The chain's CDR3 is CASSSRLRLAGANEQFF. CDR3 nucleotides: TGCGCCAGCAGCTCGAGACTTAGACTAGCGGGTGCCAATGAGCAGTTCTTC.

The rearrangement joins TRBV5-6 to TRBJ2-7, with TRBD1 identical over 9 bases. The germline CDR1 and CDR2 sequences are SGHDT and YYEEEE. The CDR3 totals 14 residues. V was clipped by 3 bases and J by 1 base; unmatched bases: 2. CDR3 nucleotides: TGTGCCAGCAGCTGGACAGGGGTTTCCTACGAGCAGTACTTC. Its protein product is CASSWTGVSYEQYF.

Regarding this clone: The sample carries other DNA sequences with the same CDR3. CDR3 residues: CASSQGRNTEAFF. The CDR3 DNA reads TGTGCCAGCAGTCAGGGTAGAAACACTGAAGCTTTCTTT. The V gene is TRBV6-5, the J gene TRBJ1-1; a weak D match, TRBD1 (5 bases). Germline CDR1 MNHEY, CDR2 SVGAGI. The CDR3 consists of 13 residues. Trimming removed 5 bases from V and 2 bases from J, with 9 bases in between.

The V gene is TRBV7-8, the J gene TRBJ2-1; 12 bases match TRBD2. V lost 6 bases, J lost 9 bases, and 9 bases stayed unmatched. Per germline, CDR1 SGHVS and CDR2 FQNEAQ. This CDR3 has 15 amino acids. The CDR3 coding sequence is TGTGCCAGCAGTTGGGGGGGACTAGCGGGCGGTGAGCAGTTCTTC. This translates into CASSWGGLAGGEQFF. Drawing the rest from reference TRBV7-8 and TRBJ2-1, the complete variable domain is GAGVSQSPRYKVAKRGQDVALRCDPISGHVSLFWYQQALGQGPEFLTYFQNEAQLDKSGLPSDRFFAERPEGSVSTLKIQRTQQEDSAVYLCASSWGGLAGGEQFFGPGTRLTVL.